This T cell receptor (beta chain) was found in a study of T cell changes during pregnancy in multiple sclerosis. This CDR3 contains 14 residues. The germline V and J ends were trimmed by 0 bases and 8 bases, with 13 bases remaining between them. Per germline, CDR1 SGHDN and CDR2 FVKESK. This clone came up once. The protocol was immunoSEQ multiplex PCR, while the TCRdb copy is restricted to in-frame clones and leaves out a portion. The sample yields about 94,000 clones, roughly 93% seen once. The rearrangement joins TRBV14 to TRBJ1-2; TRBD1 might be the D (5 bases). Sequencing was performed on peripheral blood, taken in the third trimester of pregnancy. This clonotype originated in a female donor with multiple sclerosis, enrolled in a pregnancy study. CDR3 amino acids: CASSQDWRGGGYTF. For the CDR3, the DNA is TGTGCCAGCAGCCAAGACTGGAGGGGCGGGGGCTACACCTTC.